This TCR beta chain was sequenced for a study of CD39 and CD103 CD8 tumor-infiltrating T cells. Study-wide background: An ovarian cancer patient and a couple of HNSCC patients had repertoire comparisons shown.

V lost 5 bases and J 1 base, leaving 10 bases between the germline ends. Germline lookup yields CDR1 PRHDT and CDR2 FYEKMQ (reference sequence). This CDR3 region has 14 residues. Produced via immunoSEQ multiplex PCR; TCRdb's table is partial and in-frame only. The data hold about 2,400 clones, with more than 60% observed a single time. T lymphocytes were enriched from thawed cells by negative selection, adding EpCAM beads for tumor-infiltrating lymphocytes. CD39 and CD103 defined DN, SP and DP subsets of CD3+CD4-CD8+CD45RA- TILs. V usage is TRBV13 and J usage is TRBJ2-3; D is unclear. The clonotype was recovered from a human donor with head and neck squamous cell carcinoma. The specimen sequenced was CD39- CD103- CD8+ T cells sorted from the tumor. Subset in this sample: CD103-CD39- double-negative CD45RA- CD8 T cells. In nucleotides, the CDR3 is TGTGCCAGCAGCAGGTTTTGGGGCACAGATACGCAGTATTTT. As protein: CASSRFWGTDTQYF.